In this sample, the clone carrying this T cell receptor (beta chain) turned up a few times. The data originate from a study of cytotoxic CD8 clonotypes in ibrutinib-treated CLL. The intended depth for sequencing was 1 in 200,000 to 1 in 1 million T cells. Some clones are missing from TCRdb's copy, which holds only in-frame ones; the method was immunoSEQ multiplex PCR. In the table there are about 150,000 clones, roughly 83% of which are singletons. Sequenced here: PBMCs, sampled after 12 months of ibrutinib treatment. The TCR sequence derives from a human donor with chronic lymphocytic leukemia.

The CDR3 DNA sequence: TGTGCCAGCAGCTTAGACTACGAGCAGTACTTC. It yields the protein CASSLDYEQYF. V usage is TRBV7-6 and J usage is TRBJ2-7; no firm D call. Germline assignment: CDR1 SGHVS and CDR2 FNYEAQ. The CDR3 covers 11 residues. V lost 1 base, J lost 3 bases, and 1 base lay in between.